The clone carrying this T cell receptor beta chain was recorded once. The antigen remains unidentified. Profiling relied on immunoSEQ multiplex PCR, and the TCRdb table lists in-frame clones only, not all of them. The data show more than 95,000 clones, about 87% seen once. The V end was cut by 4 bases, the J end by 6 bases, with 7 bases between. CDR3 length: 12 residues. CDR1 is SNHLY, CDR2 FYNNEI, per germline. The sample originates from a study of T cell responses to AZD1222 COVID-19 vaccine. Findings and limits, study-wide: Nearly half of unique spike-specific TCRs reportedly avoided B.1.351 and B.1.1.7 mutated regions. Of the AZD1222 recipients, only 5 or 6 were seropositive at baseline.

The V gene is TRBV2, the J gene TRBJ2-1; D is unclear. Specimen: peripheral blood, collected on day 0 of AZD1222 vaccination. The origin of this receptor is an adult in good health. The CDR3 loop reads CASSGSGNEQFF. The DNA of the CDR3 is TGTGCCAGCAGTGGGTCGGGCAATGAGCAGTTCTTC.